This note documents a single T cell receptor beta chain sequence. The antigen is undetermined. The data were taken from a study of ipilimumab plus nivolumab after autologous stem cell transplantation. Overall study: Median doses per patient: a few ipilimumab, 8 or 9 nivolumab.

Ipilimumab, 1 mg/kg, started 14 to 28 days after autologous transplant. Patients received nivolumab 3 mg/kg at weeks 1, 4, 7, 10, then fortnightly to week 26. TCRdb keeps only in-frame clones here, not all; method: immunoSEQ multiplex PCR. The sample holds about 15,000 clones, roughly 74% seen once. Study outcomes and limitations: The authors say TCR, Treg and microbiome findings warrant further study.

Germline-derived CDR1 and CDR2 are MRHNA and SNTAGT. The CDR3 runs 13 residues. V was cut by 5 bases and J by 1 base, with 8 bases left in between. The receptor was isolated from a male donor with primary mediastinal lymphoma. The V gene is TRBV6-4, the J gene TRBJ1-2, with unresolved D. Sample: PBMCs, taken in a trial of ipilimumab plus nivolumab as post-transplant consolidation. DNA for the CDR3: TGTGCCAGCAGTCAAGGCTTTAACTATGGCTACACCTTC. It codes for CASSQGFNYGYTF.